This TCR beta chain emerged from a study of OX40 agonist ivuxolimab in advanced cancers. Study-level background: Dose-escalation patients suffered from hepatocellular carcinoma, melanoma, renal cell or head and neck cancer. Regarding the study as a whole: Clonal expansion was seen in CD4+ and CD8+ blood T cells by week 6 at 0.1 to 3.0 mg/kg.

CDR3 length: 12 residues. CDR1 is LNHNV and CDR2 is YYDKDF in the germline V gene (reference sequence). The method was immunoSEQ multiplex PCR; TCRdb's version includes in-frame clones alone and lacks a portion of them. The table lists some 48,000 clones, about three quarters of them singletons, with approximately 7.3% in the top ten. Notes on this clone: Its antigen is not known.

The origin of this receptor is an adult with an advanced solid tumor such as melanoma, head and neck, liver or kidney cancer. The chain recombines TRBV15 with TRBJ2-5; D possibly corresponds to TRBD2 (5 bases). Judging by the DNA end, TRBJ2-7 fits better; the J call may be wrong. The sample was CD4+ or CD8+ T cells sorted from blood, taken in a trial of the OX40 agonist ivuxolimab. For the CDR3, the DNA is TGTGCCACCACCGTCGACTACTCCGAGCAGTACTTC. It codes for CATTVDYSEQYF.